This TCR beta chain was profiled in a study of identical twins. The CDR3 extends over 16 amino acids. Germline CDR1 and CDR2: MNHEY and SMNVEV (reference sequence). The ends were cut back, 3 bases at V and 0 bases at J, with 11 bases in the middle. At least ten counts were recorded for this clonotype. TCRdb analysed the 5' RACE reads with MiXCR anew, one entry per CDR3 protein. The sample includes approximately 700,000 distinct CDR3 sequences, around a sixth of them seen just once. This sample was shared with a second study, whose subject was T cells expressing NK-cell markers. Turning to that study: Seven donors tested HCMV-seropositive and one tested seronegative among the eight sequenced.

V is TRBV27 and J is TRBJ1-4; tentative D call: TRBD1 (5 bases). The receptor was derived from a woman aged 18-29 years in good health. The specimen sequenced was PBMCs. CDR3 DNA sequence: TGTGCCAGCAGTTTTGTGGGACTAGCAACTAATGAAAAACTGTTTTTT. It translates to CASSFVGLATNEKLFF.